The 2 T cell receptor beta chains given below trace back to one sample, sequenced in a study of cytomegalovirus exposure and HLA in healthy donors. Researchers ran the PCR with 60 Vbeta and 13 Jbeta primers. The protocol was immunoSEQ multiplex PCR, while the TCRdb copy is restricted to in-frame clones and leaves out a portion. Among some 120,000 clones listed, around 80% were seen once. The sample was PBMCs. The receptors were sampled from a man under 40 in good health and CMV-seronegative.

The chain couples TRBV25-1 to TRBJ1-6; no firm D call. Deletions cut 3 bases from V and 0 bases from J, with 6 bases between. CDR3 length: 15 residues. CDR1 MGHDK and CDR2 SYGVNS come from the germline V gene. CDR3: CASSDSGSYNSPLHF. The CDR3 bases are TGTGCCAGCAGTGACAGTGGCTCCTATAATTCACCCCTCCACTTT.

The V and J genes are TRBV4-3 and TRBJ2-4, with 7 bases lining up with TRBD2. CDR3 length: 14 residues. The germline V gene has CDR1 LGHNA and CDR2 YSLEER. The V gene end was trimmed by 1 base and the J gene end by 7 bases; junction bases not matched to a gene: 4. The CDR3 DNA is TGCGCCAGCAGCCAAGCGGGGGGTTCGAACATTCAGTACTTC. Its translation: CASSQAGGSNIQYF.